Given below is one T cell receptor (beta chain) in context. Method: immunoSEQ multiplex PCR; TCRdb's copy keeps in-frame clones and lacks some. The sample has under 350,000 clones; around 89% are singletons. These data belong to a study of blood T cell repertoires in COVID-19. Looking at the study overall: Italy, Spain and the United States were the sources of the convalescent and acute COVID-19 samples. From T cells, B-cell-depleted T cells, or PBMCs came the material, which was cDNA or gDNA.

The TCR originated in a man aged 35-49 years with acute or convalescent COVID-19. Material for sequencing was peripheral blood.

As DNA, the CDR3 is TGTGCCAGCAGCCTTTCTAGGGGGCCAACCTACGAGCAGTACTTC. Protein: CASSLSRGPTYEQYF. The chain combines TRBV9 with TRBJ2-7; 7 bases align to TRBD1. V was pared by 4 bases and J by 2 bases, with 9 bases of the junction left unmatched. The CDR3 covers 15 residues. Per germline, CDR1 SGDLS and CDR2 YYNGEE.